Below, 20 T cell receptor beta chains from the same sample are listed, as sequenced in a study of blood T cell repertoires in COVID-19. Clones were sequenced by immunoSEQ multiplex PCR, and TCRdb holds only the in-frame ones, with some missing. The table includes under 65,000 clones, 87% detected once. Sequencing was performed on peripheral blood. The receptors shown here come from a woman in her sixties with COVID-19, enrolled during active disease.

The J gene is TRBJ2-2, the V gene TRBV28; 9 bases align to TRBD1. With 5 bases clipped from V and 0 bases from J, the junction kept 7 bases outside the gene matches. Germline CDR1 is MDHEN and CDR2 is SYDVKM. The CDR3 length is 17 residues. This CDR3 reads CASSLHRGLPNTGELFF. CDR3 coding DNA: TGTGCCAGCAGTCTCCACAGGGGGCTCCCGAACACCGGGGAGCTGTTTTTT. The variable domain in full, completed from reference TRBV28 and TRBJ2-2, reads DVKVTQSSRYLVKRTGEKVFLECVQDMDHENMFWYRQDPGLGLRLIYFSYDVKMKEKGDIPEGYSVSREKKERFSLILESASTNQTSMYLCASSLHRGLPNTGELFFGEGSRLTVL.

This clone was detected once. Written as DNA, the CDR3 is TGCAGCGCCATGTTACAGGGGTTCGGGGAGCTGTTTTTT. Amino acids: CSAMLQGFGELFF. This chain connects TRBV29-1 to TRBJ2-2, with TRBD1 matching over 7 bases. The CDR3 totals 13 residues. Germline lookup yields CDR1 SQVTM and CDR2 ANQGSEA. The trim removed 7 bases at V and 7 bases at J, leaving 9 bases unmatched.

This chain joins TRBV2 and TRBJ2-1; D uncertain. V was trimmed by 4 bases and J by 2 bases, leaving 6 bases between them. In germline, CDR1 is SNHLY, CDR2 FYNNEI. The CDR3 consists of 13 residues. DNA for the CDR3: TGTGCCAGCAGTGCCCAAACCTACAATGAGCAGTTCTTC. Translated, it gives CASSAQTYNEQFF.

This clone was counted once. The V call is TRBV27, the J call TRBJ1-1; the match to TRBD1 covers 9 bases. CDR1 is MNHEY and CDR2 is SMNVEV in the germline V gene (reference sequence). V was clipped by 4 bases and J by 5 bases; unmatched bases: 8. This CDR3 has 15 amino acids. The CDR3 loop is CASSWTGEIRTEAFF. CDR3 DNA: TGTGCCAGCAGTTGGACAGGGGAAATACGGACTGAAGCTTTCTTT.

The rearrangement links TRBV9 to TRBJ1-1; D is ambiguous. Trimming took off 0 bases at V and 0 bases at J, with 12 bases between the two ends. The CDR3 has 16 residues. The germline gives CDR1 SGDLS, CDR2 YYNGEE. The CDR3 spells CASSVAGVSLNTEAFF. The CDR3 DNA follows: TGTGCCAGCAGCGTAGCCGGGGTCAGTTTGAACACTGAAGCTTTCTTT.

This clone has a handful of counts. This chain joins TRBV2 and TRBJ2-1, with 13 bases aligning to TRBD2. Looked up from germline, CDR1 is SNHLY and CDR2 is FYNNEI. The CDR3 spans 13 residues. Trimming cost V 6 bases and J 9 bases; bases outside gene matches: 2. The CDR3 here is CASRGLAGVEQFF. CDR3 DNA sequence: TGTGCCAGCAGAGGACTAGCGGGAGTTGAGCAGTTCTTC.

This rearrangement joins TRBV14 to TRBJ2-1; 7 bases line up with TRBD1. After removal of 6 bases from V and 7 bases from J, the junction contained 6 bases not matched to a gene. CDR3 size: 13 residues. Germline V lookup: CDR1 SGHDN, CDR2 FVKESK. DNA of the CDR3: TGTGCCAGCAGTACGGGACAGAAGAATGAGCAGTTCTTC. Amino acids: CASSTGQKNEQFF.

This clone appeared a few times. This CDR3 reads CASSQDRGRADTQYF. DNA for the CDR3: TGTGCCAGCTCACAGGACAGGGGGCGCGCAGATACGCAGTATTTT. The chain couples TRBV18 to TRBJ2-3; TRBD1 aligns across 11 bases. This CDR3 region has 15 residues. J gave up 4 bases and V 4 bases, and 4 bases lay outside the gene matches. Germline V lookup: CDR1 KGHSH, CDR2 LQKENI.

This chain links TRBV7-9 with TRBJ1-4, with TRBD1 matching 7 bases. V gave up 2 bases and J gave up 8 bases; unmatched junction bases: 11. The germline V gene has CDR1 SEHNR and CDR2 FQNEAQ (reference sequence). This CDR3 region has 16 residues. This CDR3 reads CASSLNVRGRGEKLFF. DNA of the CDR3: TGTGCCAGCAGCTTAAACGTAAGGGGGCGCGGGGAAAAACTGTTTTTT.

This clone was picked up a small number of times. CDR3 DNA: TGTGCCACCAGTGATAGGACTAGCGGATTCTACAATGAGCAGTTCTTC. Translating gives CATSDRTSGFYNEQFF. This sequence joins TRBV24-1 and TRBJ2-1, with 10 bases fitting TRBD2. CDR1 is KGHDR, CDR2 SFDVKD, per germline. The J segment lost 3 bases and the V segment lost 3 bases, leaving 4 bases of the junction unmatched. The CDR3 extends over 16 amino acids.

This clone was seen a handful of times. J is TRBJ1-5 and V is TRBV18; 7 positions agree with TRBD1. The length of the CDR3 is 14 residues. The germline V gene encodes CDR1 KGHSH and CDR2 LQKENI. J lost 7 bases, V lost 3 bases, and 6 bases had no gene match. The chain's CDR3 is CASSPQGEGQPQHF. CDR3 DNA sequence: TGTGCCAGCTCACCCCAGGGGGAAGGCCAGCCCCAGCATTTT. The variable domain in full, completed from reference TRBV18 and TRBJ1-5, reads NAGVMQNPRHLVRRRGQEARLRCSPMKGHSHVYWYRQLPEEGLKFMVYLQKENIIDESGMPKERFSAEFPKEGPSILRIQQVVRGDSAAYFCASSPQGEGQPQHFGDGTRLSIL.

The genes are TRBV6-1 and TRBJ2-3; 8 nucleotides agree with TRBD1. Germline CDR1 and CDR2: MNHNS and SASEGT. V lost 3 bases to trimming and J lost 5 bases; unmatched junction nucleotides: 4. This CDR3 region has 14 residues. In DNA, the CDR3 is TGTGCCAGCAGTGACAGGGGGCTGGTAGATACGCAGTATTTT. Residues: CASSDRGLVDTQYF.

V and J are TRBV19 and TRBJ2-5; 15 bases fit TRBD2. The V gene's germline CDR1 is LNHDA and CDR2 SQIVND (reference sequence). V dropped 4 bases and J dropped 4; count of bases not matched to a gene: 1. This CDR3 is built from 15 residues. The CDR3, as DNA: TGTGCCAGTAGTAGGACTAGCGGGAGGGGAGAGACCCAGTACTTC. Translating it yields CASSRTSGRGETQYF.

The chain uses TRBV18 and TRBJ2-7; 7 bases line up with TRBD1. CDR1 and CDR2 from the germline V gene are KGHSH and LQKENI. The V segment lost 4 bases and the J segment 3 bases; nucleotides outside the gene matches: 0. This CDR3 region has 12 residues. The CDR3 reads CASSRDSYEQYF. In DNA, the CDR3 is TGTGCCAGCTCACGGGACAGCTACGAGCAGTACTTC. The entire variable domain, with the rest obtained from reference TRBV18 and TRBJ2-7, is as follows: NAGVMQNPRHLVRRRGQEARLRCSPMKGHSHVYWYRQLPEEGLKFMVYLQKENIIDESGMPKERFSAEFPKEGPSILRIQQVVRGDSAAYFCASSRDSYEQYFGPGTRLTVT.

The sample holds one count of this clone. The chain uses TRBV7-6 and TRBJ2-7; D possibly corresponds to TRBD2 (6 bases). The CDR3 is 15 residues long. CDR1 is SGHVS, CDR2 FNYEAQ, per germline. V was cut by 5 bases and J by 0 bases, with 14 bases left in between. The CDR3 is CASSPLAGRSYEQYF. In DNA form, the CDR3 reads TGTGCCAGCAGCCCCTTGGCGGGACGCTCCTACGAGCAGTACTTC.

This rearrangement joins TRBV9 to TRBJ2-2; TRBD2 aligns across 8 bases. The CDR3 covers 16 residues. Germline-derived CDR1 and CDR2 are SGDLS and YYNGEE. With 0 bases clipped from V and 4 bases from J, the junction kept 5 bases outside the gene matches. The CDR3 reads CASSVVPRGGTGELFF. In DNA form, the CDR3 reads TGTGCCAGCAGCGTAGTTCCCCGGGGGGGCACCGGGGAGCTGTTTTTT.

The rearrangement joins TRBV28 to TRBJ1-1; 7 bases match TRBD1. Germline trimming cut 5 bases from V and 1 base from J; bases unmatched to any gene: 7. From germline, CDR1 is MDHEN and CDR2 SYDVKM. CDR3 length: 15 amino acids. CDR3 sequence: CASSGTALENTEAFF. CDR3 coding DNA: TGTGCCAGCAGTGGGACAGCCTTAGAGAACACTGAAGCTTTCTTT. The full variable domain, with the rest looked up from reference TRBV28 and TRBJ1-1, is DVKVTQSSRYLVKRTGEKVFLECVQDMDHENMFWYRQDPGLGLRLIYFSYDVKMKEKGDIPEGYSVSREKKERFSLILESASTNQTSMYLCASSGTALENTEAFFGQGTRLTVV.

The chain recombines TRBV30 with TRBJ2-1; tentative D call: TRBD2 (6 bases). The CDR3 sequence is 14 residues long. V was cut by 4 bases and J by 7 bases, with 17 bases left in between. The germline CDR1 and CDR2 sequences are GTSNPN and SVGIG (reference sequence). CDR3 amino acids: CAWMRGSVINEQFF. The CDR3 DNA follows: TGTGCCTGGATGCGGGGAAGCGTAATAAATGAGCAGTTCTTC.

The CDR3 loop is CAWSRYRDRDIAGELFF. CDR3 in DNA: TGTGCCTGGAGTCGTTACCGGGACAGGGATATAGCCGGGGAGCTGTTTTTT. This chain links TRBV30 with TRBJ2-2; TRBD1 matches at 9 bases. The CDR3 totals 17 residues. Looked up from germline, CDR1 is GTSNPN and CDR2 is SVGIG (reference sequence). The ends lost 2 bases at V and 6 bases at J; junction bases unmatched: 13.

The chain links TRBV2 to TRBJ1-2; D might be TRBD1 (5 bases). Trimming left V 6 bases short and J 2 bases short, with 16 bases between. Germline V CDR1 and CDR2: SNHLY, FYNNEI. The CDR3 has 15 residues. CDR3 DNA sequence: TGTGCCAGCAGGGCGGGACCCCCAACCAACTATGGCTACACCTTC. Protein product: CASRAGPPTNYGYTF.